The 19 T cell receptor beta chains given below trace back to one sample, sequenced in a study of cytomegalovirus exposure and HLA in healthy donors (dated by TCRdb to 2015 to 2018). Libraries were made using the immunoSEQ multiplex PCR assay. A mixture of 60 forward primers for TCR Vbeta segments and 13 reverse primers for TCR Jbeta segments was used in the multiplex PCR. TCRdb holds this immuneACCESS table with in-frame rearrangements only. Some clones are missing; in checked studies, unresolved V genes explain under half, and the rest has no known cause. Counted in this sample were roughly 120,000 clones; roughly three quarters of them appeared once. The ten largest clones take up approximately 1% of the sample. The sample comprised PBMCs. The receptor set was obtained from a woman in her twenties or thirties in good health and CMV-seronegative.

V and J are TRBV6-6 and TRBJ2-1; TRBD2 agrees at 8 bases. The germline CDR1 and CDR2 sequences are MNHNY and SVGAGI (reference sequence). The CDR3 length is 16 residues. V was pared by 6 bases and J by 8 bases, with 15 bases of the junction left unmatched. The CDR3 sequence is CASSSRGGGRMDEQFF. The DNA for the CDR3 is TGTGCCAGCAGCTCCCGCGGGGGCGGGAGGATGGATGAGCAGTTCTTC.

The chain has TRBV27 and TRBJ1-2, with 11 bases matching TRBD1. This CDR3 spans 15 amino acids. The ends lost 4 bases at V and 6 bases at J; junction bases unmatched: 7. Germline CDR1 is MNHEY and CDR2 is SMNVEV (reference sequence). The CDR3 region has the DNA TGTGCCAGCAGTTGGGGAGGACAGGGGGCACATGGCTACACCTTC. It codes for CASSWGGQGAHGYTF.

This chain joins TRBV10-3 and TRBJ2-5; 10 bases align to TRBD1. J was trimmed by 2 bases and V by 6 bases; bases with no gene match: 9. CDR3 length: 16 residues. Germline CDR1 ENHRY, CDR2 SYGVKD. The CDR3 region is CAISDLDRGRQETQYF. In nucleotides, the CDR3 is TGTGCCATCAGCGACCTGGACAGGGGGAGGCAAGAGACCCAGTACTTC.

For the CDR3, the DNA is TGTGCCAGCAGCTTAGTTATGGGGGCAGGGCTCTCCTCTGGGGCCAACGTCCTGACTTTC. Encoded protein: CASSLVMGAGLSSGANVLTF. V and J are TRBV11-3 and TRBJ2-6; weak D call: TRBD1 (6 bases). The CDR3 has 20 amino acids. Trimming pared 1 base from V and 0 bases from J, leaving 19 bases between. Germline V gene data show CDR1 as SGHNT and CDR2 as YENEEA.

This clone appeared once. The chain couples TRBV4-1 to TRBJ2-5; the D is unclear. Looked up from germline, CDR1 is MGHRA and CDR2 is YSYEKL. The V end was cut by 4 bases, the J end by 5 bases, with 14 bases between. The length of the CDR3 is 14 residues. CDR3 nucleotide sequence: TGCGCCAGCAGCCGCGTATCCTGGTCGGAGACCCAGTACTTC. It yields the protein CASSRVSWSETQYF.

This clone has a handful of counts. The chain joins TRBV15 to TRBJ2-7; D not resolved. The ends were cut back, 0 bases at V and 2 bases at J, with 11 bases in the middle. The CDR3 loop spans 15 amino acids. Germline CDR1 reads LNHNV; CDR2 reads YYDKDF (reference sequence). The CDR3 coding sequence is TGTGCCACCAGCAGAGACCCTCCTATAACCTACGAGCAGTACTTC. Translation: CATSRDPPITYEQYF.

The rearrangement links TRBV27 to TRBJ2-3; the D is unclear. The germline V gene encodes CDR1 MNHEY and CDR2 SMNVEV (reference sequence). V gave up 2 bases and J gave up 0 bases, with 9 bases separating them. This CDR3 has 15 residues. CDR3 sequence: CASSLGGRSTDTQYF. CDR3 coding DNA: TGTGCCAGCAGTTTAGGCGGAAGAAGCACAGATACGCAGTATTTT.

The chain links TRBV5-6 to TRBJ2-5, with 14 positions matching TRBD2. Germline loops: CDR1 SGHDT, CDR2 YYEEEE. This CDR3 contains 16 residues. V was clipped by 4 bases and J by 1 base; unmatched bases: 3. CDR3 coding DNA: TGTGCCAGCAGCCCGGGACTAGCGGGGGTCCAAGAGACCCAGTACTTC. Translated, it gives CASSPGLAGVQETQYF.

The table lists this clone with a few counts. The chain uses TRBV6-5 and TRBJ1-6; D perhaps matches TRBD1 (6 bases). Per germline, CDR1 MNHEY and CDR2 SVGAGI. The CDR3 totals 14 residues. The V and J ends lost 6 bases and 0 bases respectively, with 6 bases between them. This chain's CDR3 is CASRDSSYNSPLHF. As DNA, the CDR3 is TGTGCCAGCAGGGACAGCTCCTATAATTCACCCCTCCACTTT.

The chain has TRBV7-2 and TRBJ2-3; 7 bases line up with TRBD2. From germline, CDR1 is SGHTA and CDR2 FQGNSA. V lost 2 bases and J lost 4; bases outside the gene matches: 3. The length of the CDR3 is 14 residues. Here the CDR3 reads CASSLRGRADTQYF. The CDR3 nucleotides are TGTGCCAGCAGCTTACGAGGGAGGGCAGATACGCAGTATTTT.

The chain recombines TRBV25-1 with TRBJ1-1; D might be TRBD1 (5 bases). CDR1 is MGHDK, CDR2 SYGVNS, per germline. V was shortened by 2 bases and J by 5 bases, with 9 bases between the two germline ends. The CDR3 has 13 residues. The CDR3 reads CASSERRDTEAFF. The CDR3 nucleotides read TGTGCCAGCAGTGAACGCAGGGATACTGAAGCTTTCTTT.

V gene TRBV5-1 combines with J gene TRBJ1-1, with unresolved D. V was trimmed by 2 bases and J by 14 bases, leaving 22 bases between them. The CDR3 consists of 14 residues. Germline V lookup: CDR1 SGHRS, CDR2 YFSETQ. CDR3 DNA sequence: TGCGCCAGCAGCTTACCGCTTAGCCGGGATATGCCCTTCTTT. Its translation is CASSLPLSRDMPFF.

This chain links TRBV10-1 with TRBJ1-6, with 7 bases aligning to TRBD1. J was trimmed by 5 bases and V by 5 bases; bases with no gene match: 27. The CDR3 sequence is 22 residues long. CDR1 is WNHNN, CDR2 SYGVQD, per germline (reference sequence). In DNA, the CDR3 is TGCGCCAGCAGTCCCTGGGTTCAAAAGACCCGGACAGGCGGAGGGAATAATTCACCCCTCCACTTT. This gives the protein CASSPWVQKTRTGGGNNSPLHF.

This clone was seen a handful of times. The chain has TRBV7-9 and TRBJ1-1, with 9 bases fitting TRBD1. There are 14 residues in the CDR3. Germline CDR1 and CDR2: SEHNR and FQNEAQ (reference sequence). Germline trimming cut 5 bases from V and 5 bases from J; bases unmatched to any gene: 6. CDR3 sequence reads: CASSPWTGETEAFF. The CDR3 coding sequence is TGTGCCAGCAGCCCCTGGACAGGGGAGACTGAAGCTTTCTTT.

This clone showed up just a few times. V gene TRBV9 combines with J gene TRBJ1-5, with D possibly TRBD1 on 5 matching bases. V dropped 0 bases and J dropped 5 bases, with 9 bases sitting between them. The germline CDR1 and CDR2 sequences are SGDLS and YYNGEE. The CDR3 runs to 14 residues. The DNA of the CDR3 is TGTGCCAGCAGCGTAGACAGGAGCTATCAGCCCCAGCATTTT. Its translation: CASSVDRSYQPQHF.

The CDR3 DNA sequence: TGTGCCAGCAGTACCACGGGGTTTCCTGGGGCCAACGTCCTGACTTTC. It yields the protein CASSTTGFPGANVLTF. The chain combines TRBV28 with TRBJ2-6, with a weak D call TRBD2 (5 bases). Germline loops: CDR1 MDHEN, CDR2 SYDVKM. Trimming removed 5 bases at V and 2 bases at J, with 13 bases between. The CDR3 extends over 16 amino acids.

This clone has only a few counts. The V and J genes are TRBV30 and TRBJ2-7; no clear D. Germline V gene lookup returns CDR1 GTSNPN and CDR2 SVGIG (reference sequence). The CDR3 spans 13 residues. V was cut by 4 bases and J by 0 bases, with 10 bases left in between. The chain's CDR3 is CAWNYLYSYEQYF. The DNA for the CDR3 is TGTGCCTGGAATTATCTTTACTCCTACGAGCAGTACTTC.

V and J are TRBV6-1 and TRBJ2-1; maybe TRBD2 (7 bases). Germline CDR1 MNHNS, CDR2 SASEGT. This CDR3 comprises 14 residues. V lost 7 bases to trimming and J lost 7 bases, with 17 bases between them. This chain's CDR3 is CASTGGQGGNEQFF. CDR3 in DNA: TGTGCCAGCACCGGGGGGCAGGGAGGGAATGAGCAGTTCTTC.

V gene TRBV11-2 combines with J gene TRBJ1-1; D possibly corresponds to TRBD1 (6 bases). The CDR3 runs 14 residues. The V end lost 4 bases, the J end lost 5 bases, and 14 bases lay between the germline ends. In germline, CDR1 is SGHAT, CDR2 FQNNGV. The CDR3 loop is CASSSRGMATEAFF. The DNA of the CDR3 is TGTGCCAGCAGCTCCAGGGGTATGGCGACTGAAGCTTTCTTT.